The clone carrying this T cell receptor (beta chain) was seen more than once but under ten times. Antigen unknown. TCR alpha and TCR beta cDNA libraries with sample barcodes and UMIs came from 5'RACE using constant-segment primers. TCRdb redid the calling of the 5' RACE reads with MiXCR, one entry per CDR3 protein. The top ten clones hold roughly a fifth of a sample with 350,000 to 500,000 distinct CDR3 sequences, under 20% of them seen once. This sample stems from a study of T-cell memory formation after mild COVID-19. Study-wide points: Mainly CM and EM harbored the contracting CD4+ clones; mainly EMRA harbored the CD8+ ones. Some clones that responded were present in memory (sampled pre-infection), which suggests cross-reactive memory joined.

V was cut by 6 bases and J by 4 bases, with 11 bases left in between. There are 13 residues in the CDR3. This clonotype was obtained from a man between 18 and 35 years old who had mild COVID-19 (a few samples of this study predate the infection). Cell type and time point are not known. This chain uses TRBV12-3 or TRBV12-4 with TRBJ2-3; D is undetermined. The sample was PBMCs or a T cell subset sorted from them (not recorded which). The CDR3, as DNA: TGTGCCAGCAGCTCCGACCGTCCAGATACGCAGTATTTT. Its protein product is CASSSDRPDTQYF.